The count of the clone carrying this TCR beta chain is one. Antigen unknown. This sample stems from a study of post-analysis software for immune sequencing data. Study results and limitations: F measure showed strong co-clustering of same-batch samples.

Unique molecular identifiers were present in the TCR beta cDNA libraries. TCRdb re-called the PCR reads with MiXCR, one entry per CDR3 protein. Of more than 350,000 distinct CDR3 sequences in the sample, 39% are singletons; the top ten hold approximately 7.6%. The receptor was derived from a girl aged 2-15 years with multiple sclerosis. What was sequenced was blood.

Written as DNA, the CDR3 is TGTGCCAGCAGCCAATTTAACAGACACACTGAAGCTTTCTTT. Its protein is CASSQFNRHTEAFF. The rearrangement links TRBV3-1 to TRBJ1-1; D remains unclear. The ends were cut back, 2 bases at V and 3 bases at J, with 10 bases in the middle. The germline V gene has CDR1 LGHDT and CDR2 YNNKEL (reference sequence). There are 14 residues in the CDR3.